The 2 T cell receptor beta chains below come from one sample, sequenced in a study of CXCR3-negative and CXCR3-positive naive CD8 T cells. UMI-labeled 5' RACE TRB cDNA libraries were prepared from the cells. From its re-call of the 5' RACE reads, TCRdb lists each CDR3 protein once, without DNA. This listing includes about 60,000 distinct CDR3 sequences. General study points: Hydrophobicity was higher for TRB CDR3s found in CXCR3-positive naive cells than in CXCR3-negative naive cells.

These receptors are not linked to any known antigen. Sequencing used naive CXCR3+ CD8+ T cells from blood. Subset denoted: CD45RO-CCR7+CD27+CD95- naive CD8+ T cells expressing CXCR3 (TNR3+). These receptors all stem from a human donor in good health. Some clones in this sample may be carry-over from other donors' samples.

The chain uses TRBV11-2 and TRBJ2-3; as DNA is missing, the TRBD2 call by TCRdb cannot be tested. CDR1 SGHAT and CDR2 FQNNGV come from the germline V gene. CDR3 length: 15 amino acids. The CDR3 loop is CASSTGTSNTDTQYF.

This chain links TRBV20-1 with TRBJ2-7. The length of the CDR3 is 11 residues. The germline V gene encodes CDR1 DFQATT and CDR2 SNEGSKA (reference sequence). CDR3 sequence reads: CSPSWDYEQYF.